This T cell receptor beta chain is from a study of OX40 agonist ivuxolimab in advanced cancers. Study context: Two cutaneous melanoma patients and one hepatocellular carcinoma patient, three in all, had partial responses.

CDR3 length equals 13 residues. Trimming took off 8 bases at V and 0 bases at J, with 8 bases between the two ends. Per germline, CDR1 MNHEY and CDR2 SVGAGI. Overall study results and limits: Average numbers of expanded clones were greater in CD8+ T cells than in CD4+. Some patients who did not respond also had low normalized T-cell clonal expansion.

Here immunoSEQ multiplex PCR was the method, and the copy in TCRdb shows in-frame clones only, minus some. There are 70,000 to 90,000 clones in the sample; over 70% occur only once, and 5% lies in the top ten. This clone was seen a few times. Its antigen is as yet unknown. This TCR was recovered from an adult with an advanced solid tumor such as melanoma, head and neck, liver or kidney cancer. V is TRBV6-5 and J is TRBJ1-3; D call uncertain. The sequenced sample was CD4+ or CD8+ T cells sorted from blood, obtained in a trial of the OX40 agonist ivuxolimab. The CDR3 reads CASGPASGNTIYF. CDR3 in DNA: TGTGCCAGCGGGCCCGCCTCTGGAAACACCATATATTTT.